The clone carrying this TCR beta chain has a count of ten or more. Its antigen is unknown. These data are taken from a study of T cells in Graves' hyperthyroidism and ophthalmopathy. This CDR3 is 14 amino acids long. In germline, CDR1 is SGDLS, CDR2 YYNGEE. With 0 bases removed from V and 7 bases from J, the gap between germline ends came to 10 bases. What was amplified from RNA transcripts were TCR beta CDR3 regions. HTBI primers drove first-round RT-PCR of the TCR CDR3. TCRdb re-called the multiplex PCR reads through MiXCR, storing one row per CDR3 protein. The sample comprises about 59,000 distinct CDR3 sequences, roughly half of which are singletons, and 3.3% rests with the top ten. Findings and caveats of the study: In the analysis, a 13 V-J model separated ophthalmopathy from stable hyperthyroidism.

About 10 ml fresh peripheral blood yielded the PBMCs. Sequencing was carried out using blood. This chain uses TRBV9 with TRBJ2-2, with D possibly being TRBD2 (6 bases). This receptor was obtained from a woman between 55 and 75 years old with Graves' ophthalmopathy. The CDR3 region is CASSVEASDGELFF. DNA of the CDR3: TGTGCCAGCAGCGTAGAGGCTAGCGACGGGGAGCTGTTTTTT.